Shown below are 8 T cell receptor beta chains from a single sample sequenced in a study of T cells in Graves' hyperthyroidism and ophthalmopathy. RNA transcripts yielded amplified TCR beta CDR3 regions. A first-round RT-PCR of the TCR CDR3 used the HTBI primer set. A single record per CDR3 protein comes from TCRdb applying MiXCR to the multiplex PCR reads. The sample consists of a few hundred thousand distinct CDR3 sequences, 15% of them appearing once. Sequencing was performed on blood. The receptors originated from a young woman with Graves' hyperthyroidism.

This clonotype was recorded at least ten times. The V call is TRBV6-5, the J call TRBJ2-1; 8 bases are a match to TRBD2. The CDR3 has 17 residues. V dropped 0 bases and J dropped 0; count of bases not matched to a gene: 4. Germline lookup yields CDR1 MNHEY and CDR2 SVGAGI. The CDR3 sequence is CASSYSGGASSYNEQFF. CDR3 DNA: TGTGCCAGCAGTTACTCCGGGGGGGCGAGCTCCTACAATGAGCAGTTCTTC.

In its sample, this clonotype was seen many times. The V call is TRBV28, the J call TRBJ1-1; D call uncertain. Trimming took off 3 bases at V and 4 bases at J, with 15 bases between the two ends. The CDR3 is made up of 15 amino acids. Germline V gives CDR1 MDHEN, CDR2 SYDVKM. CDR3 bases: TGTGCCAGCAGTTTTGACGGTGCGATGTTCACTGAAGCTTTCTTT. Translating gives CASSFDGAMFTEAFF.

The V gene is TRBV16, the J gene TRBJ1-1; maybe TRBD1 (5 bases). CDR3 length: 14 amino acids. Germline V gives CDR1 KGHSY, CDR2 FQNENV. V lost 2 bases, J lost 4 bases, and 11 bases lay in between. CDR3 loop: CASSQMPGPTEAFF. The CDR3 region has the DNA TGTGCCAGCAGCCAAATGCCGGGACCCACTGAAGCTTTCTTT.

The chain has TRBV9 and TRBJ2-5; 9 bases line up with TRBD2. Germline V gene data show CDR1 as SGDLS and CDR2 as YYNGEE. The CDR3 has 18 residues. The ends lost 3 bases at V and 3 bases at J; junction bases unmatched: 15. In DNA form, the CDR3 reads TGTGCCAGCAGCGCAAATAGCGGGAGTATTGGTTTAGAAGAGACCCAGTACTTC. Residues: CASSANSGSIGLEETQYF. The complete variable domain, with remaining parts taken from reference TRBV9 and TRBJ2-5, reads DSGVTQTPKHLITATGQRVTLRCSPRSGDLSVYWYQQSLDQGLQFLIQYYNGEERAKGNILERFSAQQFPDLHSELNLSSLELGDSALYFCASSANSGSIGLEETQYFGPGTRLLVL.

This clonotype was recorded many times. The gene calls are TRBV3-1 and TRBJ1-1; D gene unclear. The CDR3 covers 13 residues. Trimming shortened V by 3 bases and J by 1 base, and 6 bases separated the two germline ends. Germline assignment: CDR1 LGHDT and CDR2 YNNKEL (reference sequence). The DNA of the CDR3 is TGTGCCAGCAGCCATACTGAGAACACTGAAGCTTTCTTT. Amino acids: CASSHTENTEAFF.

This clonotype was seen repeatedly, ten times or more. The chain couples TRBV29-1 to TRBJ2-7; 10 bases are shared with TRBD2. With 0 bases clipped from V and 3 bases from J, the junction kept 5 bases outside the gene matches. Germline CDR1 reads SQVTM; CDR2 reads ANQGSEA. CDR3 length: 15 residues. The CDR3 bases are TGCAGCGTTGAAGAAAGACTAGCGGGCATCTACGAGCAGTACTTC. Its protein is CSVEERLAGIYEQYF.

The sample holds a few counts of this clonotype. This chain connects TRBV5-1 to TRBJ2-7, with D possibly TRBD2 on 6 matching bases. V lost 0 bases and J lost 3, with 13 bases in between. The CDR3 runs 15 residues. Germline loops: CDR1 SGHRS, CDR2 YFSETQ. In DNA, the CDR3 is TGCGCCAGCAGCTTGGTGGGGGGTGAAGGCTACGAGCAGTACTTC. This gives the protein CASSLVGGEGYEQYF.

This sequence joins TRBV7-9 and TRBJ1-2; 7 bases fit TRBD1. Losses at the gene ends were 5 bases for V and 7 bases for J; bases not matched to a gene: 19. CDR1 is SEHNR and CDR2 is FQNEAQ in the germline V gene (reference sequence). This CDR3 is 17 amino acids long. CDR3 region: CASSILTGRMGDGGYTF. CDR3 DNA: TGTGCCAGCAGCATACTGACAGGGAGGATGGGGGATGGTGGCTACACCTTC.